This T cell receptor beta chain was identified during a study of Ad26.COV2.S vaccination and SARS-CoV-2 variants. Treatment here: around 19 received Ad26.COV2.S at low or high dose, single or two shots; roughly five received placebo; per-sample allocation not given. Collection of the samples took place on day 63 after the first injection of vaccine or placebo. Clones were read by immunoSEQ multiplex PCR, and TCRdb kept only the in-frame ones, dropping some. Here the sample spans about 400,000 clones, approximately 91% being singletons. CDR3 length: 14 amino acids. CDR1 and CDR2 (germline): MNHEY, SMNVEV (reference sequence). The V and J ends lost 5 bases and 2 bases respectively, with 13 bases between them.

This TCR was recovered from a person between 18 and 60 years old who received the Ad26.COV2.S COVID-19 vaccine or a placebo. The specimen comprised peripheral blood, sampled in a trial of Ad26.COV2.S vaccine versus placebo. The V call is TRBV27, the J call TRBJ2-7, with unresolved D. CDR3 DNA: TGTGCCAGCAGTACACGGACGGTAACCTACGAGCAGTACTTC. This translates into CASSTRTVTYEQYF.